The text below deals with one T cell receptor beta chain. Its specificity is unknown. The junction departs from germline at one end; a sequencing error may be responsible. The data stem from a study of Graves' ophthalmopathy and Graves' hyperthyroidism. Looking at the study overall: Stable hyperthyroidism was defined by absence of ophthalmopathy within 18 months of follow-up.

Study-wide findings and caveats: In blood appeared most of the expanded thyroid clonotypes whose frequency exceeded 0.001.

RNA served as the template for amplifying TCR beta CDR3 regions. The library came from an HTBI-primed first-round RT-PCR and a second-round multiplex PCR. TCRdb reanalysed the multiplex PCR reads using MiXCR and keeps one entry per CDR3 protein. The sample holds about 1.2 million distinct CDR3 sequences, 35% to 40% seen once. This CDR3 is built from 12 residues. Germline V gene data show CDR1 as SGHAT and CDR2 as FQDESV (reference sequence). Additional autoimmune diseases, uncontrolled infections, pregnancy or lactation disqualified patients. The authors diagnosed from clinical symptoms, serum thyroxine, TRAb, thyroid ultrasound and orbital computed tomography.

The chain joins TRBV11-1 to TRBJ1-6; no clear D. The receptor's source is an adult man with Graves' hyperthyroidism. Specimen: peripheral blood or thyroid tissue (not recorded which). CDR3 nucleotide sequence: TGTGCCGGCAGCCCAGATCAGGCACCCCTCCACTTT. This sequence encodes CAGSPDQAPLHF.